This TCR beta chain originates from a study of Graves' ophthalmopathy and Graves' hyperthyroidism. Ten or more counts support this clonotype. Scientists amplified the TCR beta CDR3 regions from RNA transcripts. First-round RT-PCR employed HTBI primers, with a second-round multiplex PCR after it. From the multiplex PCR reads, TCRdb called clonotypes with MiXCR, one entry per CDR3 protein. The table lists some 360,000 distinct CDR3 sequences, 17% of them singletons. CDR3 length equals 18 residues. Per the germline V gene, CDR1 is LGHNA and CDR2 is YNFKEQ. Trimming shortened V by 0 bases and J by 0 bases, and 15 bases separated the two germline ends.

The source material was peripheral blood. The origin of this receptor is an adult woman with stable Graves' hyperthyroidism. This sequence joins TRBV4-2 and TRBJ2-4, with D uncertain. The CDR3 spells CASSQEALLQLAKNIQYF. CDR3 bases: TGTGCCAGCAGCCAAGAAGCCCTCTTACAACTAGCCAAAAACATTCAGTACTTC.